This entry lists 20 T cell receptor beta chains sequenced from one sample in a study of shared clonotypes between healthy human individuals (dated by TCRdb to the early 2020s). CD8 naive samples were obtained by positive selection for CCR7 among CD45RO-negative cells, yielding a CD45RA+CCR7+ population from which TemRA cells were excluded. Libraries were made using the immunoSEQ multiplex PCR assay. TCRdb mirrors the immuneACCESS table, restricted to in-frame sequences. Some clones are absent from its copies; in checked studies, under half trace to an unresolved V gene, and the reason for the others is unknown. The sample profile shows millions of clones; approximately 94% of them were found once. The ten most abundant clones make up under 2% of the sample. The material sequenced was naive CD8+ T cells from PBMCs. Read against the paper, the sample's cell subset or site label means: CD45RA+CCR7+. The receptors originated from a young man in good health. Some clones in this sample may be carry-over from other donors' samples.

This clone is a singleton in its sample. V and J are TRBV28 and TRBJ2-4, with D perhaps matching TRBD2 (6 bases). The V end lost 4 bases, the J end lost 3 bases, and 16 bases lay between the germline ends. The CDR3 contains 16 residues. Germline V lookup: CDR1 MDHEN, CDR2 SYDVKM. The CDR3 bases are TGTGCCAGCAGTTCCCTCCGGGAGACTAACAAAAACATTCAGTACTTC. The encoded protein is CASSSLRETNKNIQYF.

This clone appeared once. This rearrangement joins TRBV6-5 to TRBJ1-4; weak D call: TRBD1 (6 bases). The germline gives CDR1 MNHEY, CDR2 SVGAGI. V shed 2 bases and J shed 5 bases, with 9 bases lying between them. CDR3 length equals 14 residues. The CDR3, as DNA: TGTGCCAGCAGTTACATCGGACAGAATGAAAAACTGTTTTTT. This translates into CASSYIGQNEKLFF.

This chain connects TRBV20-1 to TRBJ1-1; D gene uncertain. This CDR3 region has 11 residues. The ends were cut back, 7 bases at V and 2 bases at J, with 8 bases in the middle. The V gene's germline CDR1 is DFQATT and CDR2 SNEGSKA (reference sequence). This chain's CDR3 is CSERSNTEAFF. The DNA for the CDR3 is TGCAGTGAACGGTCCAACACTGAAGCTTTCTTT.

This chain uses TRBV7-9 with TRBJ2-3; TRBD2 might be the D (6 bases). Germline CDR1 SEHNR, CDR2 FQNEAQ (reference sequence). V gave up 5 bases and J gave up 2 bases, with 11 bases separating them. The CDR3 is 14 amino acids. CDR3: CASSPGTATDTQYF. The CDR3, as DNA: TGTGCCAGCAGCCCAGGGACTGCCACAGATACGCAGTATTTT.

The sample holds a few counts of this clone. The rearrangement uses TRBV5-6 and TRBJ1-1, with D uncertain. The CDR3 contains 14 residues. CDR1 and CDR2 (germline): SGHDT, YYEEEE. Trimming removed 5 bases from V and 5 bases from J, with 16 bases in between. This CDR3 reads CASSYVTAGTEAFF. CDR3 DNA: TGTGCCAGCAGTTACGTAACAGCGGGGACTGAAGCTTTCTTT.

Details on this clone: This CDR3 is also generated by other DNA sequences in the sample. This chain joins TRBV5-1 and TRBJ2-1; no definite D call. Between the trimmed V and J ends, which lost 0 bases and 6 bases, there was a span of 7 bases. Germline CDR1 and CDR2: SGHRS and YFSETQ. The CDR3 length is 13 residues. As DNA, the CDR3 is TGCGCCAGCAGCTTGGAGGGCGGCAATGAGCAGTTCTTC. This sequence encodes CASSLEGGNEQFF. The full variable domain, in which reference TRBV5-1 and TRBJ2-1 provide the parts outside the CDR3, is KAGVTQTPRYLIKTRGQQVTLSCSPISGHRSVSWYQQTPGQGLQFLFEYFSETQRNKGNFPGRFSGRQFSNSRSEMNVSTLELGDSALYLCASSLEGGNEQFFGPGTRLTVL.

V gene TRBV4-3 combines with J gene TRBJ1-5; D is unresolved. Germline assignment: CDR1 LGHNA and CDR2 YSLEER. The V end was cut by 0 bases, the J end by 2 bases, with 17 bases between. The CDR3 runs 18 residues. The CDR3: CASSQDLPTERGNQPQHF. CDR3 in DNA: TGCGCCAGCAGCCAAGATCTACCTACCGAGAGGGGCAATCAGCCCCAGCATTTT.

V usage is TRBV5-1 and J usage is TRBJ1-2; 9 bases align to TRBD1. V dropped 4 bases and J dropped 2; count of bases not matched to a gene: 15. This CDR3 spans 18 amino acids. CDR1 SGHRS and CDR2 YFSETQ come from the germline V gene. The CDR3, as DNA: TGCGCCAGCAGCGGGATTGGGACAGGGACCCTTCAAAACTATGGCTACACCTTC. It specifies CASSGIGTGTLQNYGYTF.

On this clone itself: The sample has other DNA sequences that encode this CDR3 too. This chain connects TRBV28 to TRBJ1-1; D remains unclear. The CDR3 has 13 residues. V lost 1 base, J lost 1 base, and 4 bases lay in between. Germline CDR1 reads MDHEN; CDR2 reads SYDVKM. CDR3 nucleotides: TGTGCCAGCAGTTTATACAAGAACACTGAAGCTTTCTTT. Translation gives CASSLYKNTEAFF. Drawing the rest from reference TRBV28 and TRBJ1-1, the complete variable domain is DVKVTQSSRYLVKRTGEKVFLECVQDMDHENMFWYRQDPGLGLRLIYFSYDVKMKEKGDIPEGYSVSREKKERFSLILESASTNQTSMYLCASSLYKNTEAFFGQGTRLTVV.

The rearrangement links TRBV9 to TRBJ2-2; 9 positions agree with TRBD1. The germline V gene has CDR1 SGDLS and CDR2 YYNGEE. The CDR3 is made up of 16 amino acids. The V segment lost 2 bases and the J segment 6 bases; nucleotides outside the gene matches: 8. CDR3 in amino acids: CASSVPGTGIAGELFF. The CDR3 DNA is TGTGCCAGCAGCGTTCCCGGGACAGGGATCGCCGGGGAGCTGTTTTTT.

The genes are TRBV28 and TRBJ1-3; possibly TRBD1 for D (5 bases). CDR3 length equals 14 residues. Germline CDR1 MDHEN, CDR2 SYDVKM. The germline V and J ends were trimmed by 4 bases and 4 bases, with 11 bases remaining between them. The CDR3 region has the DNA TGTGCCAGCAGTTATGCAGGGTCCGGAAACACCATATATTTT. Encoded protein: CASSYAGSGNTIYF.

The chain uses TRBV10-3 and TRBJ2-7, with 9 positions matching TRBD2. V lost 0 bases, J lost 5 bases, and 11 bases stayed unmatched. Germline CDR1 is ENHRY and CDR2 is SYGVKD. The CDR3 extends over 17 amino acids. CDR3 loop: CAISESYSASGTHEQYF. The CDR3 DNA follows: TGTGCCATCAGTGAGTCGTATTCGGCTAGCGGGACCCACGAGCAGTACTTC.

The rearrangement joins TRBV28 to TRBJ1-1; D call uncertain. The CDR3 contains 16 residues. Trimming took off 5 bases at V and 0 bases at J, with 16 bases between the two ends. Germline V lookup: CDR1 MDHEN, CDR2 SYDVKM. The CDR3 region has the DNA TGTGCCAGCAGTCCCGGGCCCCCAGATATGAACACTGAAGCTTTCTTT. It specifies CASSPGPPDMNTEAFF. Full variable domain (missing parts from reference TRBV28 and TRBJ1-1): DVKVTQSSRYLVKRTGEKVFLECVQDMDHENMFWYRQDPGLGLRLIYFSYDVKMKEKGDIPEGYSVSREKKERFSLILESASTNQTSMYLCASSPGPPDMNTEAFFGQGTRLTVV.

V gene TRBV6-1 combines with J gene TRBJ2-7; 7 bases match TRBD1. Germline V CDR1 and CDR2: MNHNS, SASEGT. Trimming at V came to 2 bases and at J to 0 bases, leaving 4 bases not matched to a gene. This CDR3 has 15 residues. The DNA of the CDR3 is TGTGCCAGCAGTGAACGGAGGACAGGCTCCTACGAGCAGTACTTC. Encoded protein: CASSERRTGSYEQYF.

This clone was observed a single time. The chain joins TRBV4-1 to TRBJ2-7; 14 nucleotides align to TRBD2. Germline V gene lookup returns CDR1 MGHRA and CDR2 YSYEKL. Trimming removed 4 bases from V and 6 bases from J; junction bases left unmatched: 8. The CDR3 spans 16 residues. The CDR3 DNA reads as TGCGCCAGCAGCCTAGCCCCCGGGACTAGCGGGAGCGAGCAGTACTTC. Protein sequence: CASSLAPGTSGSEQYF.

The chain uses TRBV5-8 and TRBJ2-1; D gene uncertain. Trimming shortened V by 5 bases and J by 0 bases, and 6 bases separated the two germline ends. Germline V CDR1 and CDR2: SGHTS, YDEGEE. CDR3 size: 13 residues. CDR3 protein: CASRLISYNEQFF. The CDR3 DNA is TGTGCCAGCAGGTTGATCTCCTACAATGAGCAGTTCTTC.

The chain links TRBV5-1 to TRBJ2-7, with 9 bases that match TRBD1. The CDR3 length is 14 residues. Germline V gene sequence: CDR1 SGHRS, CDR2 YFSETQ. V shed 4 bases and J 5 bases; nucleotides not matched to a gene: 7. The CDR3 coding sequence is TGCGCCAGCAGCCCGGGACAGGGCTTGGACGAGCAGTACTTC. Translated: CASSPGQGLDEQYF.

The chain uses TRBV27 and TRBJ2-4; a possible D gene is TRBD2 (7 bases). Trimming stripped 3 bases from V and 2 bases from J, with 14 bases between. Germline CDR1 is MNHEY and CDR2 is SMNVEV (reference sequence). The CDR3 length is 16 residues. In DNA, the CDR3 is TGTGCCAGCAGTTTGGGGGCCGGGGGGACCAAAAACATTCAGTACTTC. Protein sequence: CASSLGAGGTKNIQYF.

The chain couples TRBV6-5 to TRBJ1-5, with D unclear. Trimming cost V 6 bases and J 6 bases, with 18 bases left between them. The germline V gene encodes CDR1 MNHEY and CDR2 SVGAGI. This CDR3 is 15 amino acids long. The CDR3 reads CASSRVMREGQPQHF. The CDR3, as DNA: TGTGCCAGCAGCCGCGTCATGAGGGAGGGTCAGCCCCAGCATTTT.

The chain has TRBV14 and TRBJ2-7; D may match TRBD1 or TRBD2 (5 bases each). The CDR3 covers 14 residues. Germline CDR1 and CDR2: SGHDN and FVKESK. Trimming left V 0 bases short and J 5 bases short, with 11 bases between. The CDR3 region is CASSQERGSHEQYF. The CDR3 bases are TGTGCCAGCAGCCAAGAGAGGGGTTCCCACGAGCAGTACTTC. Based on the CDR3 plus reference TRBV14 and TRBJ2-7, the full variable domain is EAGVTQFPSHSVIEKGQTVTLRCDPISGHDNLYWYRRVMGKEIKFLLHFVKESKQDESGMPNNRFLAERTGGTYSTLKVQPAELEDSGVYFCASSQERGSHEQYFGPGTRLTVT.